This T cell receptor beta chain was sequenced in a study of T cell clonality in common variable immunodeficiency. Per the germline V gene, CDR1 is SGHRS and CDR2 is YFSETQ. Trimming left V 2 bases short and J 1 base short, with 6 bases between. CDR3 length: 13 amino acids. This clone appeared many times. Its cognate antigen is unknown. The read falls 3 residues short of the CDR3 end, and the missing part is taken from the germline J gene. Patients and controls were mostly of Caucasian heritage. Blood came from CVID subjects not ill and not taking immunomodulatory or immunosuppressive medication. Notes on the study in general: Shared TCRbeta clones were fewer between CVID subjects than controls. TCRbeta clonality was increased in CVID versus healthy controls. Reportedly, TCR beta sequences from common variable immunodeficiency showed fewer deletions and N-nucleotide insertions.

The repertoire was sequenced with immunoSEQ multiplex PCR; TCRdb's copy has only in-frame clones and lacks some. The table lists 25,000 to 30,000 clones, with no singletons. Sequencing was carried out using peripheral blood mononuclear cells. The sequence was collected from a human donor with common variable immunodeficiency. The chain is built from TRBV5-1 and TRBJ1-1; possible D gene TRBD1, 6 bases. The CDR3 DNA, read in part, is TGCGCCAGCAGCTTACAGGGGAACACTGAA. This sequence encodes CASSLQGNTE. The CDR3 in full is CASSLQGNTEAFF. The entire variable domain, with the rest obtained from reference TRBV5-1 and TRBJ1-1, is as follows: KAGVTQTPRYLIKTRGQQVTLSCSPISGHRSVSWYQQTPGQGLQFLFEYFSETQRNKGNFPGRFSGRQFSNSRSEMNVSTLELGDSALYLCASSLQGNTEAFFGQGTRLTVV.